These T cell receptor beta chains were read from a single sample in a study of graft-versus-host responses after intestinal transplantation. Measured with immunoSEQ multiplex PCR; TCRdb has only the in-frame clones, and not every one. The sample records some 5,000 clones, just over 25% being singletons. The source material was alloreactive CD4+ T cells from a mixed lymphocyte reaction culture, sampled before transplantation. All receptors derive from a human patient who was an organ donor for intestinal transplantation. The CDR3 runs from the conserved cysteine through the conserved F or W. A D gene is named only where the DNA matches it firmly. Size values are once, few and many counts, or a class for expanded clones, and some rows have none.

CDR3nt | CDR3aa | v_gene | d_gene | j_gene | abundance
TGTGCCAGCAGCTTGAGCGTCCGAGCCTTTGACGGTGAGCAGTTCTTC | CASSLSVRAFDGEQFF | TRBV11-2 | NA | TRBJ2-1 | few
TGTGCCAGCAGCAAGCCCGGGACAGGGAACAATGAGCAGTTCTTC | CASSKPGTGNNEQFF | TRBV21-1 | NA | TRBJ2-1 | medium-sized
TGTGCCAGCAGCTCCCAGGGGCTAGCCAAGGTCTCTTTTGAGCAGTTCTTC | CASSSQGLAKVSFEQFF | TRBV11-2 | NA | TRBJ2-1 | few
TGTGCCAGCTCACAGCTAGCGGGAGACAATGAGCAGTTCTTC | CASSQLAGDNEQFF | TRBV18 | TRBD2 | TRBJ2-1 | medium-sized
TGTGCCAGTAACAAGGGGGAAGTCCAACTATTCAATCAGCCCCAGCATTTT | CASNKGEVQLFNQPQHF | TRBV2 | NA | TRBJ1-5 | medium-sized
TGTGCCAGCAGCTTAGACAGGGGGCATGGCTACACCTTC | CASSLDRGHGYTF | TRBV11-2 | TRBD1 | TRBJ1-2 | medium-sized
TGTGCCTGGAGTGTACGTTGGAGACTAGCGGGAATAAAGCAGTTCTTC | CAWSVRWRLAGIKQFF | TRBV30 | TRBD2 | TRBJ2-1 | NA
TGTGCCAGTAGTAATAACAGGGGAGAGACCCAGTACTTC | CASSNNRGETQYF | TRBV19 | TRBD1 | TRBJ2-5 | few
TGTGCCAGCATGAGATATGAGGGGGCCTCCTACGAGCAGTACTTC | CASMRYEGASYEQYF | TRBV6-5 | TRBD1 | TRBJ2-7 | NA
TGTGCCAGCAGCCAAGATCGGCGACAGATTATTATCCAAGAGACCCAGTACTTC | CASSQDRRQIIIQETQYF | TRBV14 | NA | TRBJ2-5 | NA
TGTGCCAGCAGGGCACTAGCGGGGACCACCTACGAGCAGTACTTC | CASRALAGTTYEQYF | TRBV2 | TRBD2 | TRBJ2-7 | NA
TGTGCCAGCAGCAAGGACAGGGGGAATGAGCAGTTCTTC | CASSKDRGNEQFF | TRBV11-3 | TRBD1 | TRBJ2-1 | medium-sized
TGCGCCAGCAGTGGGAGAAGGGGCACAGATACGCAGTATTTT | CASSGRRGTDTQYF | TRBV5-1 | NA | TRBJ2-3 | few
TGTGCCAGCAGCCAAGAGGGGCGCGTAGCTGAAGCTTTCTTT | CASSQEGRVAEAFF | TRBV14 | NA | TRBJ1-1 | medium-sized
TGCGCCAGCAGCCCTAGGACAGCGAACACTGAAGCTTTCTTT | CASSPRTANTEAFF | TRBV5-1 | NA | TRBJ1-1 | NA
TGTGCCGGCAGCTTCAGGGGGCGTAGGGTCGCTGAAGCTTTCTTT | CAGSFRGRRVAEAFF | TRBV13 | TRBD1 | TRBJ1-1 | NA
TGTGCCAGCAGCCAGGGTATTCATAGCGGGGGAATCTCCTACGAGCAGTACTTC | CASSQGIHSGGISYEQYF | TRBV4-2 | TRBD2 | TRBJ2-7 | NA
TGTGCCAGCAGCAAGCTGGGACAGGGGCACCAACAGTACTTC | CASSKLGQGHQQYF | TRBV6-5 | TRBD1 | TRBJ2-7 | NA
TGTGCCAGCAGTTTCCATTCGAACACTGAAGCTTTCTTT | CASSFHSNTEAFF | TRBV28 | NA | TRBJ1-1 | once
TGTGCCAGCAGCCCGCGGACTGGAGCTTCCTACAATGAGCAGTTCTTC | CASSPRTGASYNEQFF | TRBV9 | NA | TRBJ2-1 | medium-sized
TGTGCCAGCAGTTTCACCGGGACTAGGATTTCAGACACGCAGTATTTT | CASSFTGTRISDTQYF | TRBV6-6 | TRBD2 | TRBJ2-3 | NA
TGTGCCAGCAGCTTAGTAGCGATTTCTGTGGGACAGATTACCTACGAGCAGTACTTC | CASSLVAISVGQITYEQYF | TRBV7-9 | TRBD1 | TRBJ2-7 | large
TGTGCCAGCAGCTTCAGTAATGAGCAGTTCTTC | CASSFSNEQFF | TRBV11-3 | NA | TRBJ2-1 | NA
TGTGCCAGCAGCTTAGTGTCAGGGGGTTTGAACACTGAAGCTTTCTTT | CASSLVSGGLNTEAFF | TRBV11-2 | TRBD1 | TRBJ1-1 | medium-sized
TGTGCCAGCAGGGATCGGGAGTCGGGAGGCTACACCTTC | CASRDRESGGYTF | TRBV2 | NA | TRBJ1-2 | medium-sized
TGTGCCAGCAGCCTGACAGGAGCCGGGGAGCTGTTTTTT | CASSLTGAGELFF | TRBV5-4 | NA | TRBJ2-2 | NA
TGTGCCAGCAGCTTAAGGCTGGGCCCCTACGAGCAGTACTTC | CASSLRLGPYEQYF | TRBV7-6 | NA | TRBJ2-7 | few
TGCAGCGTTGGGGCTGGGTCCAACTATGGCTACACCTTC | CSVGAGSNYGYTF | TRBV29-1 | NA | TRBJ1-2 | few
TGTGCCAGCAGCCGAGGACTAGCGGGAGGAGAGGAGACCCAGTACTTC | CASSRGLAGGEETQYF | TRBV7-2 | TRBD2 | TRBJ2-5 | few
TGTGCCAGCAGTCGCCCGGGGGGGACTGAAGCTTTCTTT | CASSRPGGTEAFF | TRBV6-5 | NA | TRBJ1-1 | NA
TGCAGCGTAGACGACAGGGGGCTTCGTGTGAACACTGAAGCTTTCTTT | CSVDDRGLRVNTEAFF | TRBV29-1 | TRBD1 | TRBJ1-1 | NA
TGTGCCAGCTCACCACTTGAGGGGGCGGGCGAGCAGTACTTC | CASSPLEGAGEQYF | TRBV18 | TRBD1 | TRBJ2-7 | medium-sized
TGTGCCAGCAGTTTAGCGGGTAGCTCAGATACGCAGTATTTT | CASSLAGSSDTQYF | TRBV28 | NA | TRBJ2-3 | NA
TGTGCCAGCAGCTTAGCAGGTTGGGGGCGGAATACGCAGTATTTT | CASSLAGWGRNTQYF | TRBV7-3 | NA | TRBJ2-3 | few
TGTGCCAGCAGCCAAGAGGGTATCGGGTACAATGAGCAGTTCTTC | CASSQEGIGYNEQFF | TRBV4-2 | NA | TRBJ2-1 | medium-sized
TGTGCCACCAGCAGAGTCCAGATCTTGACAGATACGCAGTATTTT | CATSRVQILTDTQYF | TRBV15 | NA | TRBJ2-3 | few
TGTGCCAGCGGCCGGGAACAGGGTAATCAGCCCCAGCATTTT | CASGREQGNQPQHF | TRBV2 | NA | TRBJ1-5 | medium-sized
TGTGCCATACTAGGACCCCGTATCACCGGGGAGCTGTTTTTT | CAILGPRITGELFF | TRBV6-5 | NA | TRBJ2-2 | NA
TGTGCCGAACTAGCGGGGTCTCTCTCCTACGAGCAGTACTTC | CAELAGSLSYEQYF | TRBV27 | TRBD2 | TRBJ2-7 | medium-sized
TGTGCCAGGCGGGCCAGAGCTAACTATGGCTACACCTTC | CARRARANYGYTF | TRBV21-1 | NA | TRBJ1-2 | once
TGCAGTGCCCTACTTTACAATGAGCAGTTCTTC | CSALLYNEQFF | TRBV20-1 | NA | TRBJ2-1 | medium-sized
TGTGCCAGCACAGAGCAGGGGGTCTCTACCTACGAGCAGTACTTC | CASTEQGVSTYEQYF | TRBV2 | TRBD1 | TRBJ2-7 | NA
TGCGCCAGCAGCGGGAGGGACAGGGAACCCCAGTACTTC | CASSGRDREPQYF | TRBV10-1 | NA | TRBJ2-5 | NA
TGTGCCAGCATTCGACAGCGCTCTGGAAACACCATATATTTT | CASIRQRSGNTIYF | TRBV2 | NA | TRBJ1-3 | medium-sized
TGTGCCTGGAGAGATAAGAGGGACAGGGGGAATGGCTACACCTTC | CAWRDKRDRGNGYTF | TRBV30 | TRBD1 | TRBJ1-2 | NA
TGCGCCAGCAGCTTGGGACAGGGCCCTAATTCACCCCTCCACTTT | CASSLGQGPNSPLHF | TRBV5-1 | TRBD1 | TRBJ1-6 | few
TGTGCCTGGAGTAGCGGGAGCTCCAATGAGCAGTTCTTC | CAWSSGSSNEQFF | TRBV30 | TRBD2 | TRBJ2-1 | NA
TGTGCCAGCAGTGCCCCACTGGACAATGAGCAGTTCTTC | CASSAPLDNEQFF | TRBV28 | NA | TRBJ2-1 | NA